These 11 T cell receptor beta chains originate from one sample sequenced in a study of T cell responses to AZD1222 COVID-19 vaccine. The assay was immunoSEQ multiplex PCR, and TCRdb's table has in-frame clones only and misses some. The sample has some 120,000 clones; 70% to 90% are singletons. Sequencing used peripheral blood, obtained on day 0 of AZD1222 vaccination. The source is an adult in good health.

This clone was counted a few times. The V and J genes are TRBV9 and TRBJ2-7; D gene unclear. Per germline, CDR1 SGDLS and CDR2 YYNGEE. The V gene lost 0 bases and the J gene lost 6 bases, with 13 bases spanning the gap. This CDR3 has 14 amino acids. This CDR3 reads CASSVDDGWGEQYF. CDR3 nucleotide sequence: TGTGCCAGCAGCGTAGATGACGGTTGGGGCGAGCAGTACTTC.

The V call is TRBV15, the J call TRBJ1-1, with unresolved D. V was clipped by 3 bases and J by 0 bases, with 17 bases between them. This CDR3 is 17 amino acids long. Germline CDR1 reads LNHNV; CDR2 reads YYDKDF (reference sequence). As DNA, the CDR3 is TGTGCCACCAGCAGCGGGTCACGTTACGGCTTGAACACTGAAGCTTTCTTT. Its translation: CATSSGSRYGLNTEAFF.

The CDR3 coding sequence is TGTGCCAGCAGAGGCGGACTAGCGGGAATATACGAGCAGTACTTC. Translated: CASRGGLAGIYEQYF. The chain employs TRBV2 and TRBJ2-7; TRBD2 matches 12 bases. Trimming cost V 6 bases and J 4 bases; bases outside gene matches: 7. Per the germline V gene, CDR1 is SNHLY and CDR2 is FYNNEI. The CDR3 totals 15 residues.

The rearrangement joins TRBV6-5 to TRBJ2-3, with 7 nucleotides matching TRBD1. Germline V gene lookup returns CDR1 MNHEY and CDR2 SVGAGI. CDR3 length: 15 residues. The V and J ends lost 6 bases and 0 bases, in that order; junction bases with no gene match: 6. Here the CDR3 reads CASSDRALSTDTQYF. The DNA for the CDR3 is TGTGCCAGCAGCGACAGGGCTCTTAGCACAGATACGCAGTATTTT.

The chain carries TRBV6-5 and TRBJ2-2; no clear D. Germline-derived CDR1 and CDR2 are MNHEY and SVGAGI. Trimming pared 2 bases from V and 2 bases from J, leaving 6 bases between. The CDR3 loop spans 14 amino acids. DNA for the CDR3: TGTGCCAGCAGTTACGGCCCTAACACCGGGGAGCTGTTTTTT. This sequence encodes CASSYGPNTGELFF.

This clone was counted once. The V and J genes are TRBV20-1 and TRBJ1-3; D is unclear. V was shortened by 0 bases and J by 5 bases, with 2 bases between the two germline ends. This CDR3 is built from 11 residues. Germline V gene lookup returns CDR1 DFQATT and CDR2 SNEGSKA (reference sequence). CDR3 sequence: CSARDRNTIYF. The CDR3 DNA sequence: TGCAGTGCTAGAGATAGAAACACCATATATTTT.

In this sample, this clone turned up once. V usage is TRBV10-3 and J usage is TRBJ1-2, with D uncertain. Trimming shortened V by 0 bases and J by 8 bases, and 16 bases separated the two germline ends. The CDR3 consists of 15 residues. Germline lookup yields CDR1 ENHRY and CDR2 SYGVKD. CDR3 sequence: CAISESWVGPLGYTF. CDR3 nucleotide sequence: TGTGCCATCAGTGAGTCCTGGGTAGGTCCTCTGGGCTACACCTTC.

The chain recombines TRBV2 with TRBJ2-3, with D unresolved. Trimming stripped 4 bases from V and 5 bases from J, with 10 bases between. CDR1 and CDR2 (germline): SNHLY, FYNNEI. This CDR3 is built from 13 residues. The CDR3 spells CASSVMARDTQYF. The CDR3 nucleotides read TGTGCCAGCAGTGTTATGGCCAGAGATACGCAGTATTTT.

The chain joins TRBV5-8 to TRBJ2-5, with TRBD2 matching 9 bases. The CDR3 is made up of 15 amino acids. Germline lookup yields CDR1 SGHTS and CDR2 YDEGEE. V shed 4 bases and J 5 bases; nucleotides not matched to a gene: 9. Here the CDR3 DNA reads TGTGCCAGCAGCCCGGCGGGAGGGCCATTGGAGACCCAGTACTTC. Protein sequence: CASSPAGGPLETQYF.

This chain joins TRBV13 and TRBJ2-4, with 13 bases lining up with TRBD2. The CDR3 consists of 23 residues. V shed 0 bases, J shed 2 bases, and the junction held 19 bases outside the gene matches. Germline assignment: CDR1 PRHDT and CDR2 FYEKMQ (reference sequence). CDR3 DNA: TGTGCCAGCAGCTTAGGCATCAACCCCAGGGGACTAGCGGGACCTCTGTCCAAAAACATTCAGTACTTC. Amino acids: CASSLGINPRGLAGPLSKNIQYF.

V gene TRBV5-1 combines with J gene TRBJ2-1, with TRBD2 matching 15 bases. The CDR3 is 16 residues long. The germline CDR1 and CDR2 sequences are SGHRS and YFSETQ. Losses at the gene ends were 1 base for V and 10 bases for J; bases not matched to a gene: 6. This chain's CDR3 is CASSLSPGLAGGEQFF. For the CDR3, the DNA is TGCGCCAGCAGCTTGAGCCCGGGACTAGCGGGAGGAGAGCAGTTCTTC. Variable domain in full (rest from reference TRBV5-1 and TRBJ2-1): KAGVTQTPRYLIKTRGQQVTLSCSPISGHRSVSWYQQTPGQGLQFLFEYFSETQRNKGNFPGRFSGRQFSNSRSEMNVSTLELGDSALYLCASSLSPGLAGGEQFFGPGTRLTVL.